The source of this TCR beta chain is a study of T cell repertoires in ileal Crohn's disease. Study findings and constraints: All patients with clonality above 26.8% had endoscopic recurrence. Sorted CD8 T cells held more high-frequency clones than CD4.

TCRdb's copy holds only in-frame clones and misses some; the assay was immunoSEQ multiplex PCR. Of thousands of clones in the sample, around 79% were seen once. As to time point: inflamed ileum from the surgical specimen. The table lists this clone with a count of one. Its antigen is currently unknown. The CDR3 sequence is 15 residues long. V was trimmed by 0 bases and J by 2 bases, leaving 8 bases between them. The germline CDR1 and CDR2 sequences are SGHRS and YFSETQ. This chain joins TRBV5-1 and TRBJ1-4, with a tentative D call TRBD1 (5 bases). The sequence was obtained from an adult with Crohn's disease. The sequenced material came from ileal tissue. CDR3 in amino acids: CASSLAGRTNEKLFF. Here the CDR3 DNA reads TGCGCCAGCAGCTTGGCAGGGCGGACTAATGAAAAACTGTTTTTT.